A selection of T cell receptor beta chains follows, all from one sample in a study of CD4 T cells in relation to SARS-CoV-2 and coronaviruses. Clones were sequenced by immunoSEQ multiplex PCR, and TCRdb holds only the in-frame ones, with some missing. The sample has around 29,000 clones, less than 85% seen once. What these receptors recognize is not known. Sequencing used CD4+ T cells from PBMCs, cultured in vitro. The origin of the receptors is a human donor in good health. Each CDR3 is given with its conserved first and last residue. A D gene is named only where the DNA matches it firmly. Rows may omit the clone size; those that give it use once, few, many or a size class.

>TRBV3-1/TRBV3-2|-|-|TRBJ2-7
CASSPPGSHEQYF
TGTGCCAGCAGCCCCCCGGGGTCCCACGAGCAGTACTTC
>TRBV7-2|-|TRBD2|TRBJ2-4
CASSPPRAQRDEAKNIQYF
TGTGCCAGCAGCCCACCCCGGGCACAGCGGGACGAAGCCAAAAACATTCAGTACTTC
>TRBV7-2|-|-|TRBJ1-2
CASSPPTGYGYTF
TGTGCCAGCAGCCCCCCGACTGGCTATGGCTACACCTTC
>TRBV9|-|TRBD1|TRBJ1-2
CASSRTGGGYTF
TGTGCCAGCAGCCGGACAGGGGGTGGCTACACCTTC
>TRBV5-6|-|-|TRBJ2-7
CASSSTRLRTYEQYF
TGTGCCAGCAGCTCGACTAGACTGAGGACCTACGAGCAGTACTTC
>TRBV18|-|-|TRBJ1-6
CASSAGPGDGNSPLHF
TGTGCCAGCTCAGCCGGGCCAGGGGATGGTAATTCACCCCTCCACTTT
>TRBV10-3|-|-|TRBJ1-5
CAISESSGGEQPQHF
TGTGCCATCAGTGAGTCTAGCGGGGGAGAACAGCCCCAGCATTTT
>TRBV11-2|-|-|TRBJ2-7
CASSSSRDGSLGSYEQYF
TGTGCCAGCAGCTCTAGCAGGGACGGATCCCTCGGGTCCTACGAGCAGTACTTC
>TRBV7-9|once|TRBD1|TRBJ2-2
CASRTGTGVWGELFF
TGTGCCAGCAGAACCGGGACAGGGGTCTGGGGGGAGCTGTTTTTT
>TRBV5-8|once|TRBD1|TRBJ2-3
CASSIGQGTDTQYF
TGTGCCAGCAGCATTGGACAGGGGACAGATACGCAGTATTTT
>TRBV30|-|-|TRBJ1-2
CAASLKRTGLDGYTF
TGTGCCGCCAGCCTAAAGAGAACAGGGCTCGATGGCTACACCTTC